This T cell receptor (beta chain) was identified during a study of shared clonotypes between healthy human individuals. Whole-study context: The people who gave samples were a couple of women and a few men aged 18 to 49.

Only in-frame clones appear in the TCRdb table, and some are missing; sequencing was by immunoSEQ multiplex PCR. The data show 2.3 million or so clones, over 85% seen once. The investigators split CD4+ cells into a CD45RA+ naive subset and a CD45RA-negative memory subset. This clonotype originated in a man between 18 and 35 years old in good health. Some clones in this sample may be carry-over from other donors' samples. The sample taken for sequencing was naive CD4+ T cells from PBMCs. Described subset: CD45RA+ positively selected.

Written as DNA, the CDR3 is TGTGCCAGCAGCAGATTAAGCAATCAGCCCCAGCATTTT. This codes for CASSRLSNQPQHF. This chain uses TRBV21-1 with TRBJ1-5. TRBV21-1 is a pseudogene locus. The CDR3 consists of 13 residues.